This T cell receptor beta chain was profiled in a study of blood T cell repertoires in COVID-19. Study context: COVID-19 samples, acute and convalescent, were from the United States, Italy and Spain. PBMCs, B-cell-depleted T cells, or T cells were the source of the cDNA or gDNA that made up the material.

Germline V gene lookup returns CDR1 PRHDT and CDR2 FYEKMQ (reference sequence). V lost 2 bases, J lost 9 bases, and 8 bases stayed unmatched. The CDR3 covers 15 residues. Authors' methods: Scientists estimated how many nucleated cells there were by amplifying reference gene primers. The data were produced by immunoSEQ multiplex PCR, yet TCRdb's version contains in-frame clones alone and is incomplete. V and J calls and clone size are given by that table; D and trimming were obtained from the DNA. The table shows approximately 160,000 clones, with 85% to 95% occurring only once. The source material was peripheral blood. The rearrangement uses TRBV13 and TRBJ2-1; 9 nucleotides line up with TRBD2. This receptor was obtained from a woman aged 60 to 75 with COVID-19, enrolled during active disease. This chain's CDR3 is CASSLKRGALPEQFF. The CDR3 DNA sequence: TGTGCCAGCAGCTTAAAGCGGGGGGCCCTCCCTGAGCAGTTCTTC.